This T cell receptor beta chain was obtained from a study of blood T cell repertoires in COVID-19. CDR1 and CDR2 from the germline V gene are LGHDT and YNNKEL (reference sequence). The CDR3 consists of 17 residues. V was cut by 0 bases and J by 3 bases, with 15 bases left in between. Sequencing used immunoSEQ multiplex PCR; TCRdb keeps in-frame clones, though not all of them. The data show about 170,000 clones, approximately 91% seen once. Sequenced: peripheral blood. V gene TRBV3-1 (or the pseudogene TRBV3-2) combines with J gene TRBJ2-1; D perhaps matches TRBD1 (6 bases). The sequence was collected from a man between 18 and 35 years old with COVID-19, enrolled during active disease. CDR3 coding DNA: TGTGCCAGCAGCCAAGATTGGCGGACAGCAGACTACAATGAGCAGTTCTTC. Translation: CASSQDWRTADYNEQFF.